A single TCR beta chain is shown here with its context. Its antigen is still unknown. This record comes from a study of CD8 T cells in ankylosing spondylitis. V was trimmed by 4 bases and J by 0 bases, leaving 13 bases between them. CDR3 length: 16 amino acids. Germline V gives CDR1 MNHEY, CDR2 SVGAGI. TCRdb called the 5' RACE reads again in MiXCR, with one record for every CDR3 protein. This table has about 800,000 distinct CDR3 sequences, over 9.5% appearing once. Study results and limitations: A motif in TCR beta, a set of under 10 highly homologous variants, appeared characteristic of ankylosing spondylitis blood. In synovial fluid and blood from reactive arthritis, some motif variants were previously reported.

The V and J genes are TRBV6-5 and TRBJ1-5, with D perhaps TRBD1 (5 bases). Sequenced: blood, either unsorted or a sorted T cell fraction (not recorded which). The clonotype originates from a male donor with ankylosing spondylitis. The CDR3 coding sequence is TGTGCCAGCAGTTGGGGCACAGGCGTTAGCAATCAGCCCCAGCATTTT. Its protein product is CASSWGTGVSNQPQHF.